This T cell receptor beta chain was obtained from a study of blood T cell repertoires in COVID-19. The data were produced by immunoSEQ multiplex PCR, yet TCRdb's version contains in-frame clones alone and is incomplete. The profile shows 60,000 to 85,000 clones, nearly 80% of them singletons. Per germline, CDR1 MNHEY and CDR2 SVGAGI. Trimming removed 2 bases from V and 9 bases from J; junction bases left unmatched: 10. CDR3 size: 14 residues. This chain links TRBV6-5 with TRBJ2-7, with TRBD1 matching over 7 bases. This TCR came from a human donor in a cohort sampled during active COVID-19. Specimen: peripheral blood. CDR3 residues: CASSYGRGREVQYF. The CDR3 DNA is TGTGCCAGCAGTTACGGTAGGGGGCGCGAGGTGCAGTACTTC.